The entry below describes one T cell receptor beta chain. These data originate in a study of T cell changes during pregnancy in multiple sclerosis. Only in-frame clones appear in the TCRdb table, and some are missing; sequencing was by immunoSEQ multiplex PCR. Counted here are around 51,000 clones, approximately 94% occurring once; the ten biggest clones make up 0.58%. The sample here was CD4+ T cells from peripheral blood mononuclear cells, taken in the second trimester of pregnancy. The clonotype was recovered from a female donor with multiple sclerosis, enrolled in a pregnancy study.

CDR3 bases: TGTGCCAGCAGTGTAGGAGACGCGAACACTGAAGCTTTCTTT. Translating it yields CASSVGDANTEAFF. The chain employs TRBV6-1 and TRBJ1-1; no definite D call. CDR3 length equals 14 residues. Germline assignment: CDR1 MNHNS and CDR2 SASEGT. V lost 4 bases and J lost 1, with 10 bases in between.